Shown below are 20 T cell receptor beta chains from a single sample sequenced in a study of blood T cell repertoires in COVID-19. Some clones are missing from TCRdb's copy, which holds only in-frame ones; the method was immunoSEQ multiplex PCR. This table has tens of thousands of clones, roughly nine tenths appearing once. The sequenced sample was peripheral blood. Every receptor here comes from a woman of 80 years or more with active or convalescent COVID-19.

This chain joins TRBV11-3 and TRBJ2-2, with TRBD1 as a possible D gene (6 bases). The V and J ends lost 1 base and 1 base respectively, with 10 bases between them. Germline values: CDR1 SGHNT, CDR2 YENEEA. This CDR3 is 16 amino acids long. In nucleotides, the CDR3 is TGTGCCAGCAGCTTAGGACAGGTGGGGAACACCGGGGAGCTGTTTTTT. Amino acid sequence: CASSLGQVGNTGELFF. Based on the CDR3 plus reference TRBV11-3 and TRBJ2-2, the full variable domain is EAGVVQSPRYKIIEKKQPVAFWCNPISGHNTLYWYLQNLGQGPELLIRYENEEAVDDSQLPKDRFSAERLKGVDSTLKIQPAELGDSAVYLCASSLGQVGNTGELFFGEGSRLTVL.

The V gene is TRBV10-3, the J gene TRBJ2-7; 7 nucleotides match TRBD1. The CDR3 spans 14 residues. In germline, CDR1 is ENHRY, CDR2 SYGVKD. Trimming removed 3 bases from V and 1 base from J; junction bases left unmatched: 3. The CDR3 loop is CAISDPGQSYEQYF. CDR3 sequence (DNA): TGTGCCATCAGTGATCCGGGACAGTCCTACGAGCAGTACTTC.

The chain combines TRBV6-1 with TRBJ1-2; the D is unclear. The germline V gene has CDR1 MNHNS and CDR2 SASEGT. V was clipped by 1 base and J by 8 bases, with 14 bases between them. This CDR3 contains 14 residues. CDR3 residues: CASSEVSGPEGYTF. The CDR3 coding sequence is TGTGCCAGCAGTGAAGTATCTGGGCCGGAAGGCTACACCTTC.

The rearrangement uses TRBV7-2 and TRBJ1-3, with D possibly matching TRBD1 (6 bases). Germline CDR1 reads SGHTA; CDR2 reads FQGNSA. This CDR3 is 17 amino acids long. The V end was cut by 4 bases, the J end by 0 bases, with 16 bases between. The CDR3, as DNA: TGTGCCAGCAGCTCGATCGACAGGCGATCCTCTGGAAACACCATATATTTT. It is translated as CASSSIDRRSSGNTIYF.

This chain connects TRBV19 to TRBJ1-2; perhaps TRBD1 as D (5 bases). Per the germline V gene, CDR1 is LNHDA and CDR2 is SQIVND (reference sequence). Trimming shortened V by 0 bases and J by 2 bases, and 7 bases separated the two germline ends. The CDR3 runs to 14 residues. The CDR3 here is CASSIDAGNYGYTF. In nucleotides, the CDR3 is TGTGCCAGTAGTATAGATGCAGGGAACTATGGCTACACCTTC.

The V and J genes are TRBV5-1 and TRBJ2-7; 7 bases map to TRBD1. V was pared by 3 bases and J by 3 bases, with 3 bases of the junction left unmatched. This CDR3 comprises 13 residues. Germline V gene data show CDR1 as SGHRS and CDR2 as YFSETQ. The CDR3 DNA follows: TGCGCCAGCAGCTCGGCAGGGGGCTACGAGCAGTACTTC. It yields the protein CASSSAGGYEQYF. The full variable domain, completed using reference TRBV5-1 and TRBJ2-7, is KAGVTQTPRYLIKTRGQQVTLSCSPISGHRSVSWYQQTPGQGLQFLFEYFSETQRNKGNFPGRFSGRQFSNSRSEMNVSTLELGDSALYLCASSSAGGYEQYFGPGTRLTVT.

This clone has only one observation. The CDR3 spells CASSWGQANYGYTF. The DNA for the CDR3 is TGTGCCAGCAGTTGGGGACAGGCTAACTATGGCTACACCTTC. The chain is built from TRBV28 and TRBJ1-2, with 8 nucleotides matching TRBD1. This CDR3 comprises 14 residues. J lost 0 bases, V lost 4 bases, and 1 base had no gene match. CDR1 and CDR2 from the germline V gene are MDHEN and SYDVKM.

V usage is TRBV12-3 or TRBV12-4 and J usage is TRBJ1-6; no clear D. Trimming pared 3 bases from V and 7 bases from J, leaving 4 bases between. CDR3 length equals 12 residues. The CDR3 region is CASSFENSPLHF. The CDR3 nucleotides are TGTGCCAGCAGTTTTGAGAATTCACCCCTCCACTTT.

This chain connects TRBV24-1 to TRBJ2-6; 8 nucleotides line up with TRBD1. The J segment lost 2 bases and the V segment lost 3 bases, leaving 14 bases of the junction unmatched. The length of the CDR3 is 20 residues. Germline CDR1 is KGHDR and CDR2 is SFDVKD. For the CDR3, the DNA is TGTGCCACCAGTGATCCGAAGGGGGCGACAGGGGCTACTGGGGCCAACGTCCTGACTTTC. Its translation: CATSDPKGATGATGANVLTF.

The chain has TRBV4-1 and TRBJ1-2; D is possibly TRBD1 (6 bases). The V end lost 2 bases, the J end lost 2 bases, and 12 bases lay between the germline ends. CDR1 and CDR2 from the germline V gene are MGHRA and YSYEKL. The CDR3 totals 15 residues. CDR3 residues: CASSQLTRGNYGYTF. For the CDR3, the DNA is TGCGCCAGCAGCCAACTGACCAGGGGAAACTATGGCTACACCTTC.

In DNA form, the CDR3 reads TGTGCCAGCAGCTTCCAGGGGGCAGGCACTGAAGCTTTCTTT. Protein product: CASSFQGAGTEAFF. The gene calls are TRBV11-2 and TRBJ1-1; the match to TRBD1 covers 8 bases. Per the germline V gene, CDR1 is SGHAT and CDR2 is FQNNGV. V was clipped by 3 bases and J by 4 bases; unmatched bases: 4. The CDR3 spans 14 residues.

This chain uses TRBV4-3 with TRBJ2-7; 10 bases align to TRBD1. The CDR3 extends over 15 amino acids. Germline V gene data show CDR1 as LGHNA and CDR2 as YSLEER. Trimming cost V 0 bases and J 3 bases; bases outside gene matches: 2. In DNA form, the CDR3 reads TGCGCCAGCAGCCAAGATGGGACAGGGGTCTACGAGCAGTACTTC. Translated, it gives CASSQDGTGVYEQYF.

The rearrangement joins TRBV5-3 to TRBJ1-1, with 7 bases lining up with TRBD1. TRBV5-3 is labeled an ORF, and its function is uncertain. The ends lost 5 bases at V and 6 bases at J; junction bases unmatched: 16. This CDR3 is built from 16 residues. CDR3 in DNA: TGTGCCAGAAGTTGGGCAGGGGGAGGCCTGAGGGCTGAAGCTTTCTTT. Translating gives CARSWAGGGLRAEAFF.

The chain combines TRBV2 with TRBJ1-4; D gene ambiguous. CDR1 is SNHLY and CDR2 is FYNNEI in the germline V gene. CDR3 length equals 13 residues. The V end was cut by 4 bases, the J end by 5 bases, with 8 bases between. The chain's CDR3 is CASSGAQNEKLFF. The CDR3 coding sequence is TGTGCCAGCAGTGGGGCCCAGAATGAAAAACTGTTTTTT.

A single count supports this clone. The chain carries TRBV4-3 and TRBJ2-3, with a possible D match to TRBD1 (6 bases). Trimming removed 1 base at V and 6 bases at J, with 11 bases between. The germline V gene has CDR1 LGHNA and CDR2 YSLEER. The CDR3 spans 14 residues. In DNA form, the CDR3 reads TGCGCCAGCAGCCAAGGGCAGGGGCCGGATACGCAGTATTTT. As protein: CASSQGQGPDTQYF.

CDR3 protein: CASSWTGSSEQYF. The CDR3 bases are TGTGCCAGCAGTTGGACAGGGTCCAGCGAGCAGTACTTC. V is TRBV12-3 or TRBV12-4 and J is TRBJ2-7, with 8 bases lining up with TRBD1. The CDR3 totals 13 residues. J gave up 6 bases and V 4 bases, and 5 bases lay outside the gene matches.

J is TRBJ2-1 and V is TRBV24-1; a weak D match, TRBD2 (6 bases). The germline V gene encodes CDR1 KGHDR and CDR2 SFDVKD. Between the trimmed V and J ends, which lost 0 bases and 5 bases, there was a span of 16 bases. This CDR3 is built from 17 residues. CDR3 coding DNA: TGTGCCACCAGTGATTTGGGAGGGGTAGCGGCTAACAATGAGCAGTTCTTC. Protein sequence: CATSDLGGVAANNEQFF.

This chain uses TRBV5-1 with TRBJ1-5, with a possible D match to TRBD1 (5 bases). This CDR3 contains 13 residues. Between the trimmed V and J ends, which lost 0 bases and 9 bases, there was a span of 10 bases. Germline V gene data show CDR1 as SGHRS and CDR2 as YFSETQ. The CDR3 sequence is CASSLEGKPPQHF. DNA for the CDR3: TGCGCCAGCAGCTTGGAGGGGAAACCGCCCCAGCATTTT.

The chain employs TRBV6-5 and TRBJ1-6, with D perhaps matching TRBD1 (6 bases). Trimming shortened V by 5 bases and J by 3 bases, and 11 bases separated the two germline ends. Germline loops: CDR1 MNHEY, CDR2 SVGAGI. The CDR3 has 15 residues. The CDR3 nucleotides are TGTGCCAGCAGTCAGGACAGCCGCTATAATTCACCCCTCCACTTT. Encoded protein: CASSQDSRYNSPLHF.

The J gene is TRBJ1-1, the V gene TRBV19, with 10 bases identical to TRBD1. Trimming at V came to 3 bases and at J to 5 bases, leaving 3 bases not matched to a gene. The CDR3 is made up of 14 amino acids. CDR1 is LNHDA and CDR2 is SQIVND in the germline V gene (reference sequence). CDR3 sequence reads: CASSMTGGLTEAFF. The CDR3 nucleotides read TGTGCCAGTAGTATGACAGGGGGCCTTACTGAAGCTTTCTTT.